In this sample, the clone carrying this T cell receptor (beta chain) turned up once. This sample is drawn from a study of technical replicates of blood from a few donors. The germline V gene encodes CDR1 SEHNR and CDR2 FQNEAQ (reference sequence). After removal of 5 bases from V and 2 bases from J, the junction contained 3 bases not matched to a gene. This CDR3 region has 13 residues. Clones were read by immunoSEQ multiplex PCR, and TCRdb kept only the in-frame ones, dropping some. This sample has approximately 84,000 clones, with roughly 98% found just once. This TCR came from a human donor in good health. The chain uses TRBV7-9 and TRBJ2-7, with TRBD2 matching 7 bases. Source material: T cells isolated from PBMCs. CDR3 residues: CASSERGAYEQYF. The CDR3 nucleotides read TGTGCCAGCAGCGAACGGGGGGCCTACGAGCAGTACTTC.